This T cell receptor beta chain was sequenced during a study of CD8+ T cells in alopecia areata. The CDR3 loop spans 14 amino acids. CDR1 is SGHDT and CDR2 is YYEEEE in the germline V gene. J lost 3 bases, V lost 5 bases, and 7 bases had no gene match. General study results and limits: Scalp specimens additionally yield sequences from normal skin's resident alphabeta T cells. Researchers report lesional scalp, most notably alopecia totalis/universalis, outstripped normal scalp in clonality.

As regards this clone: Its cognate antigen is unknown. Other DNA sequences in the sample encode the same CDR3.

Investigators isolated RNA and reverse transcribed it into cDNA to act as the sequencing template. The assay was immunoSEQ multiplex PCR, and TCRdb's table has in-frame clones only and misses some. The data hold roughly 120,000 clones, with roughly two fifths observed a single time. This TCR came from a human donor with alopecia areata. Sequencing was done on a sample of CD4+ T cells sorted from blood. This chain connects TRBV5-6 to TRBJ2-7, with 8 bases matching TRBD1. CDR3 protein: CASSYGQGRYEQYF. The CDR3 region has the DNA TGTGCCAGCAGTTACGGACAGGGACGCTACGAGCAGTACTTC.